This T cell receptor beta chain derives from a study of blood T cell repertoires in COVID-19. Study details: From T cells, B-cell-depleted T cells, or PBMCs came the material, which was cDNA or gDNA.

Original methodology: The authors estimated nucleated cell counts from reference gene primer amplification. Repertoires were generated with immunoSEQ multiplex PCR, while TCRdb's copy carries only in-frame clones and drops some. From that table come the V and J calls and clone size; the DNA was used to work out D and trimming. The sample holds 250,000 to 350,000 clones, more than 85% seen once. This CDR3 contains 14 residues. Germline V lookup: CDR1 LNHDA, CDR2 SQIVND (reference sequence). With V trimmed by 6 bases and J by 7 bases, 5 bases remained unmatched. The chain is built from TRBV19 and TRBJ2-2, with 10 nucleotides matching TRBD1. The TCR was taken from a man aged 30 to 39 with acute or convalescent COVID-19. The sample consisted of peripheral blood. The CDR3 spells CASRPDRGRGELFF. In DNA, the CDR3 is TGTGCCAGTAGGCCAGACAGGGGGCGCGGGGAGCTGTTTTTT. The full variable domain, rest sourced from reference TRBV19 and TRBJ2-2, is DGGITQSPKYLFRKEGQNVTLSCEQNLNHDAMYWYRQDPGQGLRLIYYSQIVNDFQKGDIAEGYSVSREKKESFPLTVTSAQKNPTAFYLCASRPDRGRGELFFGEGSRLTVL.